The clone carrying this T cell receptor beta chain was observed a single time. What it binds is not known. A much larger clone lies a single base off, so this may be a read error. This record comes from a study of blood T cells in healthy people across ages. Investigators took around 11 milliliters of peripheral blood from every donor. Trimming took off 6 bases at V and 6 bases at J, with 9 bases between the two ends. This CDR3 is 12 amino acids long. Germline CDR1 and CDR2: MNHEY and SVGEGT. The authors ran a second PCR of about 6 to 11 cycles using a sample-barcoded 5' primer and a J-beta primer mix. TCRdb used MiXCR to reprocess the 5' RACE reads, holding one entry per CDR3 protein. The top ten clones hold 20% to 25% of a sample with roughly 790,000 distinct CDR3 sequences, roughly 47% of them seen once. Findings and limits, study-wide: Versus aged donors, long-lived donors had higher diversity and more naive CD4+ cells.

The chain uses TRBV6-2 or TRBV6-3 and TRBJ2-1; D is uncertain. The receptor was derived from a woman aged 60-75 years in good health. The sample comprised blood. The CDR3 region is CASRDFCNEQFF. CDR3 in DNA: TGTGCCAGCAGAGACTTCTGCAATGAGCAGTTCTTC.